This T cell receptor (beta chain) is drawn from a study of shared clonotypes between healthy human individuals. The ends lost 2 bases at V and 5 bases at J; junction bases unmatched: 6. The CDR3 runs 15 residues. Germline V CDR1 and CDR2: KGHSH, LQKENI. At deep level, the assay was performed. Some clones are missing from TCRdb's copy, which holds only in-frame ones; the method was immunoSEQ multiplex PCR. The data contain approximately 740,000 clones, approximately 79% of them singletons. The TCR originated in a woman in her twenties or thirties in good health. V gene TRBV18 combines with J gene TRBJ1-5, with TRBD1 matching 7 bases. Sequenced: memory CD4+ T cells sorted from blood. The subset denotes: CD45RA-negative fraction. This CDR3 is CASSPTGDLYQPQHF. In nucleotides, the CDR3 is TGTGCCAGCTCACCAACAGGGGACCTTTATCAGCCCCAGCATTTT.